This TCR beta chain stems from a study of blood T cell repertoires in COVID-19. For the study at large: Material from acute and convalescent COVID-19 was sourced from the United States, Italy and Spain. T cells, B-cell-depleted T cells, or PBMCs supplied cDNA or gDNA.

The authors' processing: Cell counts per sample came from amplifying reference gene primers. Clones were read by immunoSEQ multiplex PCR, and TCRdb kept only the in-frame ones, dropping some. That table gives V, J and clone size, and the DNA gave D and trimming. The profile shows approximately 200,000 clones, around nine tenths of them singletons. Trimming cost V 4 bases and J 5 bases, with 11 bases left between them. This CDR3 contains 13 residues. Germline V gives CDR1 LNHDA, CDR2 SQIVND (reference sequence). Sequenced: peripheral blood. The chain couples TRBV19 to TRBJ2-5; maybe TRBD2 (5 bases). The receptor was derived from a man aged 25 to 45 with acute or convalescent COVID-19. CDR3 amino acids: CASSSIGGETQYF. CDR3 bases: TGTGCCAGTAGTAGCATCGGCGGGGAGACCCAGTACTTC.